Listed below are T cell receptor beta chains from one sample, sequenced in a study of immune heterogeneity within non-small cell lung tumors. One entry per CDR3 protein, called by TCRdb with MiXCR from the multiplex PCR reads. Of under 5,500 distinct CDR3 sequences listed, 23% were seen once; the top ten hold roughly 12%. What was sequenced was lung tumor tissue. Receptors were obtained from a man aged 60-69 years with non-small cell lung cancer. The CDR3 runs from the conserved cysteine through the conserved F or W. The D gene is left open where the match is weak. Clone size is shown for a subset of rows, as once, few, many or a class of expanded clone.

V,D,J,size,CDR3,DNA
TRBV3-1,TRBD1,TRBJ2-7,-,CASSQGGTGGAEQYF,TGTGCCAGCAGCCAAGGGGGGACAGGGGGTGCCGAGCAGTACTTC
TRBV28,TRBD1,TRBJ1-5,-,CASSAHRQGPLQPQHF,TGTGCCAGCAGTGCGCACAGACAGGGGCCTCTCCAGCCCCAGCATTTT
TRBV5-6,-,TRBJ1-3,few,CASRLRGAGNTIYF,TGTGCCAGCAGACTGAGGGGAGCTGGAAACACCATATATTTT
TRBV6-1,TRBD2,TRBJ2-7,medium-sized,CASSGSRTSGVYEQYF,TGTGCCAGCAGTGGATCCCGGACTAGCGGGGTCTACGAGCAGTACTTC
TRBV6-5,-,TRBJ2-6,few,CASSYQAVGYSGANVLTF,TGTGCCAGCAGTTACCAGGCAGTCGGATACTCTGGGGCCAACGTCCTGACTTTC
TRBV10-3,TRBD1,TRBJ2-1,-,CAITPGQGPYNEQFF,TGTGCCATCACCCCGGGACAGGGTCCCTACAATGAGCAGTTCTTC
TRBV28,-,TRBJ2-7,few,CASSLEQGPYEQYF,TGTGCCAGCAGTTTGGAGCAGGGGCCCTACGAGCAGTACTTC
TRBV4-1,-,TRBJ2-4,-,CASSQDLRGLWDIQYF,TGCGCCAGCAGCCAAGATCTTCGGGGTCTTTGGGACATTCAGTACTTC
TRBV12-3/TRBV12-4,TRBD1,TRBJ2-3,-,CASSPGQGEPDTQYF,TGTGCCAGCAGCCCGGGACAGGGGGAGCCGGATACGCAGTATTTT
TRBV6-1,-,TRBJ2-1,few,CASNEAGWTDEQFF,TGTGCCAGCAACGAGGCAGGGTGGACCGATGAGCAGTTCTTC
TRBV6-1,-,TRBJ1-4,-,CASRQGFGVAETNEKLFF,TGTGCCAGCAGACAGGGTTTTGGGGTGGCGGAGACTAATGAAAAACTGTTTTTT
TRBV6-2/TRBV6-3,-,TRBJ2-3,-,CASRSVDWLGMGTDTQYF,TGTGCCAGCAGGTCCGTGGACTGGCTAGGCATGGGCACAGATACGCAGTATTTT
TRBV19,TRBD2,TRBJ2-7,medium-sized,CASSITSGGYEQYF,TGTGCCAGTAGTATAACTAGCGGGGGCTACGAGCAGTACTTC
TRBV4-2,-,TRBJ1-3,few,CASSQEGRQGSGNTIYF,TGTGCCAGCAGCCAAGAGGGAAGACAAGGCTCTGGAAACACCATATATTTT
TRBV6-5,TRBD1,TRBJ1-5,few,CASSYGTAYNQPQHF,TGTGCCAGCAGTTACGGGACAGCCTACAATCAGCCCCAGCATTTT
TRBV18,-,TRBJ2-1,-,CASSPRGLDEQFF,TGTGCCAGCTCACCAAGGGGATTGGATGAGCAGTTCTTC
TRBV24-1,-,TRBJ2-1,medium-sized,CATSDLSGKYNEQFF,TGTGCCACCAGTGATTTGAGTGGGAAGTACAATGAGCAGTTCTTC
TRBV6-1,TRBD1,TRBJ2-5,-,CASSNRDREPVETQYF,TGTGCCAGCAGTAACCGGGACAGGGAGCCAGTCGAGACCCAGTACTTC
TRBV7-3,TRBD1,TRBJ1-2,-,CASSLLRGRGPGYTF,TGTGCCAGCAGCTTATTAAGGGGGAGGGGGCCCGGCTACACCTTC
TRBV5-5,-,TRBJ2-5,few,CASSLRSDQETQYF,TGTGCCAGCAGCTTGCGCTCAGACCAAGAGACCCAGTACTTC
TRBV6-2/TRBV6-3,-,TRBJ1-5,medium-sized,CASSYSLRGDQPQHF,TGTGCCAGCAGTTACTCGCTCAGGGGTGATCAGCCCCAGCATTTT
TRBV14,-,TRBJ2-7,-,CASSQVTASSYEQYF,TGTGCCAGCAGCCAAGTGACGGCGAGCTCCTACGAGCAGTACTTC
TRBV24-1,-,TRBJ2-1,medium-sized,CATSDKTYEQFF,TGTGCCACCAGTGATAAGACCTATGAGCAGTTCTTC
TRBV3-1,-,TRBJ1-6,-,CASSQATAANTPLHF,TGTGCCAGCAGCCAAGCGACGGCGGCAAATACACCCCTCCACTTT
TRBV12-3/TRBV12-4,-,TRBJ2-7,medium-sized,CASSLGRAPSEQYF,TGTGCCAGCAGTTTGGGTAGGGCCCCCTCCGAGCAGTACTTC
TRBV20-1,-,TRBJ2-6,few,CSAPDTGANVLTF,TGCAGTGCTCCGGACACTGGGGCCAACGTCCTGACTTTC
TRBV20-1,TRBD2,TRBJ2-7,-,CSANPSGLSSYEQYF,TGCAGTGCTAACCCTAGCGGGCTGAGCTCCTACGAGCAGTACTTC
TRBV20-1,TRBD2,TRBJ2-7,medium-sized,CSARFLAGTYEQYF,TGCAGTGCTAGGTTTCTAGCGGGGACCTACGAGCAGTACTTC
TRBV20-1,-,TRBJ1-5,few,CSARRQFNQPQHF,TGCAGTGCTAGGAGGCAGTTCAATCAGCCCCAGCATTTT
TRBV9,-,TRBJ1-3,few,CASRGAGNTIYF,TGTGCCAGCAGGGGGGCCGGAAACACCATATATTTT
TRBV18,-,TRBJ1-2,few,CASSPGGIYGYTF,TGTGCCAGCTCACCAGGGGGCATCTATGGCTACACCTTC
TRBV20-1,TRBD1,TRBJ1-2,once,CSARDGTGGGYTF,TGCAGTGCTAGAGATGGGACAGGGGGGGGCTACACCTTC
TRBV5-1,TRBD1,TRBJ2-7,medium-sized,CASSLAGGTGVGEQYF,TGCGCCAGCAGCTTGGCCGGAGGGACAGGGGTGGGAGAGCAGTACTTC
TRBV6-2/TRBV6-3,-,TRBJ1-1,medium-sized,CASRRQAANTEAFF,TGTGCCAGCAGGAGACAGGCGGCGAACACTGAAGCTTTCTTT
TRBV12-3/TRBV12-4,-,TRBJ1-2,-,CATSRGRDGYTF,TGTGCCACCTCCCGGGGCAGAGATGGCTACACCTTC
TRBV28,-,TRBJ1-5,-,CASSFKKPQHF,TGTGCCAGCAGTTTCAAGAAGCCCCAGCATTTT
TRBV20-1,-,TRBJ1-2,medium-sized,CSARVGIYGYTF,TGCAGTGCTAGGGTCGGCATCTATGGCTACACCTTC
TRBV12-5,-,TRBJ2-2,-,CASGLGAGELFF,TGTGCTAGTGGTTTGGGTGCCGGGGAGCTGTTTTTT
TRBV7-9,-,TRBJ1-2,few,CASSVEGGPYYGYTF,TGTGCCAGCAGCGTCGAAGGGGGACCTTACTATGGCTACACCTTC
TRBV5-1,TRBD1,TRBJ1-2,few,CASSARTGNYGYTF,TGCGCCAGCAGCGCCCGGACAGGGAACTATGGCTACACCTTC
TRBV20-1,-,TRBJ2-7,medium-sized,CSARDRWAGLDEQYF,TGCAGTGCTAGAGATCGGTGGGCAGGGTTGGACGAGCAGTACTTC
TRBV19,TRBD2,TRBJ2-3,medium-sized,CASTTSGGVRDTQYF,TGTGCCAGTACCACTAGCGGGGGGGTACGGGATACGCAGTATTTT
TRBV6-2/TRBV6-3,-,TRBJ2-4,-,CASSRTGVMGYSNIQYF,TGTGCCAGCAGCCGGACGGGGGTAATGGGGTACTCGAACATTCAGTACTTC
TRBV18,TRBD1,TRBJ2-1,-,CASSQGTGVANEQFF,TGTGCCAGCTCTCAAGGGACAGGGGTTGCCAATGAGCAGTTCTTC
TRBV5-1,-,TRBJ1-1,-,CASRGAAEAFF,TGCGCCAGCAGGGGAGCGGCTGAAGCTTTCTTT
TRBV20-1,-,TRBJ1-4,-,CSARDRRGTTNEKLFF,TGCAGTGCTAGAGATCGCAGGGGAACAACTAATGAAAAACTGTTTTTT
TRBV7-2,TRBD2,TRBJ2-3,medium-sized,CASSLLAGGPPDTQYF,TGTGCCAGCAGCCTTCTAGCGGGAGGTCCCCCAGATACGCAGTATTTT
TRBV6-1,TRBD2,TRBJ2-7,-,CASSPPTSPQYF,TGTGCCAGCAGTCCCCCGACTAGCCCGCAGTACTTC
TRBV9,TRBD1,TRBJ2-1,few,CASSVEGTGGYNEQFF,TGTGCCAGCAGCGTAGAAGGGACAGGGGGGTACAATGAGCAGTTCTTC
TRBV7-3,TRBD1,TRBJ2-1,-,CASSLGGQGHEQFF,TGTGCCAGCAGCTTAGGGGGACAGGGCCATGAGCAGTTCTTC
TRBV2,-,TRBJ2-5,-,CASSESSFIQETQYF,TGTGCCAGCAGCGAAAGTAGCTTCATTCAAGAGACCCAGTACTTC
TRBV12-3/TRBV12-4,-,TRBJ1-3,-,CASSAQQGMSGNTIYF,TGTGCCAGCAGTGCCCAACAGGGAATGAGCGGAAACACCATATATTTT
TRBV27,TRBD2,TRBJ2-5,-,CASSLWGGETQYF,TGTGCCAGCAGTTTATGGGGGGGAGAGACCCAGTACTTC
TRBV6-2/TRBV6-3,-,TRBJ2-1,few,CASTGMGNEQFF,TGTGCCAGCACCGGGATGGGCAATGAGCAGTTCTTC
TRBV19,TRBD2,TRBJ2-1,few,CASSNPSGRGNEQFF,TGTGCCAGTAGTAACCCTAGCGGGAGAGGAAATGAGCAGTTCTTC
TRBV12-3/TRBV12-4,-,TRBJ1-5,few,CASSSQQGTRPQHF,TGTGCCAGCAGTTCCCAACAGGGTACAAGGCCCCAGCATTTT
TRBV20-1,-,TRBJ2-7,medium-sized,CSARGGGAAYEQYF,TGCAGTGCTAGAGGGGGGGGGGCGGCTTACGAGCAGTACTTC
TRBV28,TRBD1,TRBJ2-7,medium-sized,CASSLEGRQGAFYEQYF,TGTGCCAGCAGTTTAGAGGGTCGGCAGGGGGCTTTCTACGAGCAGTACTTC
TRBV15,-,TRBJ1-5,once,CATSRDVGEGDQPQHF,TGTGCCACCAGCAGAGATGTGGGGGAAGGTGATCAGCCCCAGCATTTT